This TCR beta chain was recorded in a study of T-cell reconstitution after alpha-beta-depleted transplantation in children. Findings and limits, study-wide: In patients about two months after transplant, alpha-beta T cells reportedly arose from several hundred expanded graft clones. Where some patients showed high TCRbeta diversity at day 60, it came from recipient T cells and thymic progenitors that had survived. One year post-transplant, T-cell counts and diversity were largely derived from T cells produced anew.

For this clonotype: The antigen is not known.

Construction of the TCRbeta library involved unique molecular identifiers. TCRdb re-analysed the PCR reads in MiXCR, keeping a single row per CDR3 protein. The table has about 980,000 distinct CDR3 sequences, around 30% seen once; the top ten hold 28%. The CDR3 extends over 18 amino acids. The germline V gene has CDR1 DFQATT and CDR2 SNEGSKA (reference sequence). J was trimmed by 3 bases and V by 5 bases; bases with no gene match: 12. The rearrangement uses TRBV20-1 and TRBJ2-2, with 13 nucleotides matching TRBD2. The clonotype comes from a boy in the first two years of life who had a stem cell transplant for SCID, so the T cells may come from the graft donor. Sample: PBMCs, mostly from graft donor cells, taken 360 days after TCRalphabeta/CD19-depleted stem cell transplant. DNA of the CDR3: TGCAGTGCTCTAAATCGGACTAGCGGGGGAGATTACACCGGGGAGCTGTTTTTT. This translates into CSALNRTSGGDYTGELFF.